There are a few counts of the clone carrying this T cell receptor (beta chain). Antigen specificity is unknown. This sample is drawn from a study of regulatory T cells in long-lasting Graves disease. Time point: persistent/refractory GD, antithyroid drugs over 5 years with positive TRAb. Making the TCR library involved RNA that had been extracted from PBMCs. The peripheral blood volume drawn was 8 to 9.5 milliliters, and it was collected into EDTA tubes. The CDR3 contains 15 residues. CDR1 and CDR2 (germline): KGHSH, LQKENI. Trimming cost V 4 bases and J 4 bases, with 16 bases left between them. Points from the study as a whole: Favoring TRBV28, TRBJ1-2 and TRBJ2-5 was a feature seen in persistent disease.

Building the TCR beta libraries relied on iRepertoire HTBI primers, and CDR3 regions underwent Arm-PCR. TCRdb reanalysed the multiplex PCR reads using MiXCR and keeps one entry per CDR3 protein. The repertoire includes under 450,000 distinct CDR3 sequences, about 25% of them detected once, and about a quarter sits in the top ten. J is TRBJ2-5 and V is TRBV18; D is possibly TRBD1 or TRBD2 (5 bases each). The sample here was peripheral blood mononuclear cells (PBMCs), taken when the disease was refractory, from a patient treated with antithyroid drugs. The clonotype was recovered from a female donor with Graves disease. CDR3: CASSLFRDPRETQYF. In DNA form, the CDR3 reads TGTGCCAGCTCACTGTTTAGGGACCCTCGAGAGACCCAGTACTTC.